This passage covers 5 T cell receptor beta chains from one sample sequenced in a study of cytomegalovirus exposure and HLA in healthy donors. PCR involved 60 Vbeta and 13 Jbeta primers. Sequencing was performed with immunoSEQ multiplex PCR; in TCRdb, only in-frame clones are kept and a portion is missing. In all, the sample yields about 140,000 clones. Sequenced input: PBMCs. All receptors derive from a male donor in good health and CMV-seronegative.

This chain connects TRBV27 to TRBJ1-1, with 7 bases fitting TRBD1. From germline, CDR1 is MNHEY and CDR2 SMNVEV (reference sequence). This CDR3 has 14 residues. Trimming took 10 bases from V and 5 from J; bases not matched to a gene: 13. As DNA, the CDR3 is TGTGCCACCAATGATAGGGGGCGCGGAACTGAAGCTTTCTTT. This encodes CATNDRGRGTEAFF.

The rearrangement joins TRBV5-5 to TRBJ2-2; D unclear. Germline V gene data show CDR1 as SGHKS and CDR2 as YYEKEE (reference sequence). The CDR3 loop spans 15 amino acids. With 1 base removed from V and 7 bases from J, the gap between germline ends came to 14 bases. In DNA, the CDR3 is TGTGCCAGCAGCTTGTGGGCCTTTGTAGACGGGGAGCTGTTTTTT. This sequence encodes CASSLWAFVDGELFF. Combining the CDR3 with reference TRBV5-5 and TRBJ2-2 gives the whole variable domain DAGVTQSPTHLIKTRGQQVTLRCSPISGHKSVSWYQQVLGQGPQFIFQYYEKEERGRGNFPDRFSARQFPNYSSELNVNALLLGDSALYLCASSLWAFVDGELFFGEGSRLTVL.

The chain combines TRBV11-2 with TRBJ2-5; 7 nucleotides agree with TRBD2. The germline CDR1 and CDR2 sequences are SGHAT and FQNNGV. The CDR3 is made up of 15 amino acids. V gave up 5 bases and J gave up 5 bases; unmatched junction bases: 11. DNA of the CDR3: TGTGCCAGCAGCCCGTGGGGGAGGGGCAGGGAGACCCAGTACTTC. This encodes CASSPWGRGRETQYF.

The rearrangement uses TRBV6-5 and TRBJ2-7, with TRBD1 matching 8 bases. This CDR3 spans 15 amino acids. V shed 2 bases and J 1 base; nucleotides not matched to a gene: 4. Germline CDR1 and CDR2: MNHEY and SVGAGI. DNA for the CDR3: TGTGCCAGCAGTTACGGCCAGGGGGCTTCCTACGAGCAGTACTTC. Translating gives CASSYGQGASYEQYF.

The V gene is TRBV19, the J gene TRBJ1-3, with D perhaps TRBD1 (5 bases). Between the trimmed V and J ends, which lost 7 bases and 1 base, there was a span of 14 bases. The CDR3 loop spans 15 amino acids. The germline gives CDR1 LNHDA, CDR2 SQIVND (reference sequence). CDR3 residues: CASTSGEGSGNTIYF. The CDR3 bases are TGTGCCAGTACCTCGGGGGAAGGATCTGGAAACACCATATATTTT.